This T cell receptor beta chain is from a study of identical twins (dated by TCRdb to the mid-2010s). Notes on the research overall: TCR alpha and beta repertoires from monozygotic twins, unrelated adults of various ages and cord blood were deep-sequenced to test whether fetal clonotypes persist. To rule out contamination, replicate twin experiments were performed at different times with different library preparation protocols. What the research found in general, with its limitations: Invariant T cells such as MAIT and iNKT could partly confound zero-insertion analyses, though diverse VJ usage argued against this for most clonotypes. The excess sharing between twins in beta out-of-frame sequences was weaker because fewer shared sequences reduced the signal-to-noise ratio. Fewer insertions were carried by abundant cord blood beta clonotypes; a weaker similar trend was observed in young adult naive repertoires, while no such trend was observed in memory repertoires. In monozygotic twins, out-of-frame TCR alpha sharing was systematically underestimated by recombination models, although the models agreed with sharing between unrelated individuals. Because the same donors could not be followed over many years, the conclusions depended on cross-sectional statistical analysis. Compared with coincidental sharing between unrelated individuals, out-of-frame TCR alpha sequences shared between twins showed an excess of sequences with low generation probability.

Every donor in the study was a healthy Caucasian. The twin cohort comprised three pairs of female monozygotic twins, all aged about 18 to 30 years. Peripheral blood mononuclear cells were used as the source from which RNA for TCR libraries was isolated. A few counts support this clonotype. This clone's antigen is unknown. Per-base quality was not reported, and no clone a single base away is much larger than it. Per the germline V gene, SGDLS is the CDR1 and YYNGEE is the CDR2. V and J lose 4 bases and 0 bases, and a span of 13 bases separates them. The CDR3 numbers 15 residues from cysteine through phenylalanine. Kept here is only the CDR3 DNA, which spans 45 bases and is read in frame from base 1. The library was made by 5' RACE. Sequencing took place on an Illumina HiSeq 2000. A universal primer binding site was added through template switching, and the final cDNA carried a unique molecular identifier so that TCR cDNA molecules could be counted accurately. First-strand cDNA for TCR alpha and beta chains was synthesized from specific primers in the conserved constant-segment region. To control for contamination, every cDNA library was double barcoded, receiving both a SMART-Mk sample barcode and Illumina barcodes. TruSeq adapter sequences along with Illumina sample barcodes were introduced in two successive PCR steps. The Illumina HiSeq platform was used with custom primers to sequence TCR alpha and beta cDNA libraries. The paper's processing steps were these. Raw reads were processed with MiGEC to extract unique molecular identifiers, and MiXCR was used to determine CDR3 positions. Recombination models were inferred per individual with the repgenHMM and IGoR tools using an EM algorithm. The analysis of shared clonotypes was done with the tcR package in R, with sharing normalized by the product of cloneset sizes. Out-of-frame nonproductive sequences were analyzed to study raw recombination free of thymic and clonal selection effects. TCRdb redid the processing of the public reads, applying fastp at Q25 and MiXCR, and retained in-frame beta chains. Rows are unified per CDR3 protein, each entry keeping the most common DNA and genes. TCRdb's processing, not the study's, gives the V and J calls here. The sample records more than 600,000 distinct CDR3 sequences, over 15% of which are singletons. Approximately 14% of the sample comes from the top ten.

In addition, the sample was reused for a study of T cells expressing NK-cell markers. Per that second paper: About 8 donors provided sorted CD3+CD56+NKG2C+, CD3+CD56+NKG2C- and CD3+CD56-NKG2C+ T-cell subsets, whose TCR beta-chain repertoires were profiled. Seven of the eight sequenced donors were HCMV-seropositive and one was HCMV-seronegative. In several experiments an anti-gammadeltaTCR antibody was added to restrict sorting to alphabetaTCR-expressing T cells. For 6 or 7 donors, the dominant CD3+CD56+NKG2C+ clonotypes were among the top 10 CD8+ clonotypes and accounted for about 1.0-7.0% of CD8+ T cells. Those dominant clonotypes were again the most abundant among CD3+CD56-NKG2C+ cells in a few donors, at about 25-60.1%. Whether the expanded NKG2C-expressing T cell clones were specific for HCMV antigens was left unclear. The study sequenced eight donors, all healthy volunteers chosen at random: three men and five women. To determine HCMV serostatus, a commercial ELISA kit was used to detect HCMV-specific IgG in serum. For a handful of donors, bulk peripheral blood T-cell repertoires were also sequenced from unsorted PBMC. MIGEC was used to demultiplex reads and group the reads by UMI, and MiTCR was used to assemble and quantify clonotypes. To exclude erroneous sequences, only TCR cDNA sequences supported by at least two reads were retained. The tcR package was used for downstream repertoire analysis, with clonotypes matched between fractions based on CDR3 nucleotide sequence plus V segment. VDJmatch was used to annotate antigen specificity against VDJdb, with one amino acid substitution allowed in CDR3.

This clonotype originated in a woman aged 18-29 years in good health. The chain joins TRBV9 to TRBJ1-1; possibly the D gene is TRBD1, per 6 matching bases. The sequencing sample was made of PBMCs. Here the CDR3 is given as CASSPGYRVNTEAFF. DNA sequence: TGTGCCAGCAGCCCAGGGTACAGGGTGAACACTGAAGCTTTCTTT.